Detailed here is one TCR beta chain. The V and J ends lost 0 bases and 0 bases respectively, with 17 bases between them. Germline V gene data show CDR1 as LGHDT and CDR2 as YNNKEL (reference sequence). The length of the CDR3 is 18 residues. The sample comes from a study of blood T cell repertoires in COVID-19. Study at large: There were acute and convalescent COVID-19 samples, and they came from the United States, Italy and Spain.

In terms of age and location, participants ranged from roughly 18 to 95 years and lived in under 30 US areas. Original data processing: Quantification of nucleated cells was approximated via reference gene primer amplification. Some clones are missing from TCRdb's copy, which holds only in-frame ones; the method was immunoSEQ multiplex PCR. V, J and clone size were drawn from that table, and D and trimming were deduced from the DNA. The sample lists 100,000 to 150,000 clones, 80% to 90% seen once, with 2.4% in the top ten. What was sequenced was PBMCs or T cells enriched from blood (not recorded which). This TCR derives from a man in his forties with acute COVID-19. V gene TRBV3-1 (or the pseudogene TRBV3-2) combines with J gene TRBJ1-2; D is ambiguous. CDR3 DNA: TGTGCCAGCAGCCAAGATCTGGGAGGGATACGGGCTAACTATGGCTACACCTTC. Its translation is CASSQDLGGIRANYGYTF.